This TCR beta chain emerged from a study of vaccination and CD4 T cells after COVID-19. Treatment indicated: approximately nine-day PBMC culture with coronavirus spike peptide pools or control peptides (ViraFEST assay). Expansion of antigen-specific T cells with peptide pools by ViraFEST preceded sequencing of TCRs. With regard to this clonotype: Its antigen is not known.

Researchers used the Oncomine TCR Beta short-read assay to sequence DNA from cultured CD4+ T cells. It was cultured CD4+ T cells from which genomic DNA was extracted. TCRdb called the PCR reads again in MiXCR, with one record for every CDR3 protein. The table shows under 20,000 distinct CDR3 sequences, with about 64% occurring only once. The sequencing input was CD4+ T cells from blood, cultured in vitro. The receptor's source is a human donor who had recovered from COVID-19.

The CDR3 nucleotides read TGTGCCAGCTCACCTTCGGCCAACACAGATACGCAGTATTTT. This gives the protein CASSPSANTDTQYF. The chain is built from TRBV18 and TRBJ2-3; D is undetermined. This CDR3 has 14 amino acids. Germline CDR1 and CDR2: KGHSH and LQKENI. V dropped 3 bases and J dropped 2 bases, with 9 bases sitting between them.